What follows describes a single TCR beta chain. Its antigen is still unknown. This entry belongs to a study of T-cell memory formation after mild COVID-19. Study conclusions and caveats: A subset of responding clones appeared in pre-infection memory, suggesting cross-reactive memory joined. The CD4+ clones that contracted clustered mainly within CM and EM, and the CD8+ clones concentrated in EMRA.

5'RACE with constant-segment primers built TCRalpha and TCRbeta cDNA libraries with UMIs. TCRdb re-called the 5' RACE reads through MiXCR, storing one row per CDR3 protein. Seen here are some 440,000 distinct CDR3 sequences, around a quarter observed once, and the top ten hold under 15%. V trimming: 5 bases; J trimming: 4 bases; junction bases outside the gene matches: 5. Germline values: CDR1 SNHLY, CDR2 FYNNEI. CDR3 length: 15 amino acids. This chain links TRBV2 with TRBJ2-3, with TRBD2 matching over 11 bases. Sequenced: PBMCs or a T cell subset sorted from them (not recorded which). The source of this sequence is an adult woman who had mild COVID-19 (a few samples of this study predate the infection). Cell type and time point are not known. The CDR3 DNA reads TGTGCCAGCAGTAATAGCGGGGGGGCCGCAGATACGCAGTATTTT. As protein: CASSNSGGAADTQYF.